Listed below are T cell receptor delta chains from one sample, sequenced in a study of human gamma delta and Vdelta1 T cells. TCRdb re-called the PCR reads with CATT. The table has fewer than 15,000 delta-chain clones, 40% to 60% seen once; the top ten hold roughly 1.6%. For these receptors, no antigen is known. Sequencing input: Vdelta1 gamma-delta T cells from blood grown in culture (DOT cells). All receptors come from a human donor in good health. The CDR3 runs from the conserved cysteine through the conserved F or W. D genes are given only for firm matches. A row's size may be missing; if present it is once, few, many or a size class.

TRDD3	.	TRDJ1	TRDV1	TGTGCTCTTGGGGAGCTGAAAGGCCTTCCGGTACTGGGGGACAGCACCGATAAACTCATCTTT	CALGELKGLPVLGDSTDKLIF
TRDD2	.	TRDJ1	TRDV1	TGTGCTCTTAGGGAACTTGCCGGCTTCCTACACGGGGGTTCATCTTACACCGATAAACTCATCTTT	CALRELAGFLHGGSSYTDKLIF
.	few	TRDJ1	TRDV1	TGTGCTCTTGGGGAACTCCCTTCTGGGCGCCACACTGGGCCCGATAAACTCATCTTT	CALGELPSGRHTGPDKLIF
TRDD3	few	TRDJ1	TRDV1	TGTGCTCTTGGGGAAGGTTCGCGCGGCCGGATACTGGGGGATAGCAGGGGGTTGTACACCGATAAACTCATCTTT	CALGEGSRGRILGDSRGLYTDKLIF
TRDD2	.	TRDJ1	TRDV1	TGTGCTCTTGGGGGCCTTCCTCCAGTTGGGGCCCCAGAGTGCGATAAACCCATCTTT	CALGGLPPVGAPECDKPIF
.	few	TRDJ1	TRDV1	TGTGCTCTTGGCTCCCCCAGGTCTTTATCCGATAAACTCATCTTT	CALGSPRSLSDKLIF
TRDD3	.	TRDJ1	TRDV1	TGTGCTCTTGGGGAACTTGGTTCCCCACTTAACTGGGGGATACGAGGGACCGATAAACTCATCTTT	CALGELGSPLNWGIRGTDKLIF
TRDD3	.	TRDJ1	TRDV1	TGTGCTCTTGGGGATCCTGAAAGCTGGGGGATCACCGATAAACTCATCTTT	CALGDPESWGITDKLIF
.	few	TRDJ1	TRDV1	TGTGCTCTTGGGGAAGTTGGGATGGGTGAACGAGACACCGATAAACTCATCTTT	CALGEVGMGERDTDKLIF
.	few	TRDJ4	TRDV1	TGTGCTCTTGGGCCCAGCCCCTCACCCCGACGGGGCCAATTGGCCAGACCCCTGATCTTT	CALGPSPSPRRGQLARPLIF
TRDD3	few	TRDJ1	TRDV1	TGTGCTCTTGGGGAAGGCCTTGCGGAGGACTGGGGGATAGAATGGGGCGATAAACTCATCTTT	CALGEGLAEDWGIEWGDKLIF
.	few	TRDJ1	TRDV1	TGTGCTCTTGGGGAACTCGGGCCTTCTTTCGTCAAAATGAAGAGGGGCAGACTCATCTTT	CALGELGPSFVKMKRGRLIF
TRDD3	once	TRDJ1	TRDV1	TGTGCTCTTGGGGAACGATCTAAAGGTTATGGGGGATACTTGACCGATAAACTCATCTTT	CALGERSKGYGGYLTDKLIF
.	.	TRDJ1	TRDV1	TGTGCTCTTGGGGAACGCCCACCGGGGACCGATAAACTCATCTTT	CALGERPPGTDKLIF
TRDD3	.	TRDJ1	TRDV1	TGTGCTCTTGGGCCTCCCCGCTTTGGGACGGTACTGGGGGATACGCGTCGATCGTACACCGATAAACTCATCTTT	CALGPPRFGTVLGDTRRSYTDKLIF
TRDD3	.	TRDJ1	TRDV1	TGTGCTCTTGGGGGCTTACATACAGGTGGGGGATCGAATAAACTCATCTTT	CALGGLHTGGGSNKLIF
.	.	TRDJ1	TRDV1	TGTGCTCTTGGGGAACTTTTCCTAGGGCTTGGTGGGGACCCACTCATCTTT	CALGELFLGLGGDPLIF
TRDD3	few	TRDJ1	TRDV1	TGTGCTCTTGGGGGAACTAGGTCCCCTTCTCGCGGTTGGGGGATACGCGATAAACTCATCTTT	CALGGTRSPSRGWGIRDKLIF
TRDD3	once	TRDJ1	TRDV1	TGTGCTCGTGGGGAACTCTTTCGGTCTGGGGGATACCGGGGGTCCGATAAACTCATCTTT	CARGELFRSGGYRGSDKLIF
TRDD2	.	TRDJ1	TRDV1	TGTGCTCTTGGGCCACAAGGAGGTTCCTACTTTAGAGGTCTGAAGACCCGGCCCCAAGCGATAACCGATAAACTCATCTTT	CALGPQGGSYFRGLKTRPQAITDKLIF
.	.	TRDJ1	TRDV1	TGTGCTCTTGGGTCCAGGCCCTTTGGAAGGGGAACGACCTCGTACACCGATAAACTCATCTTT	CALGSRPFGRGTTSYTDKLIF
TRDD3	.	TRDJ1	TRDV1	TGTGCTCTTGGGGAACTGAATCCCTCATCCTCTACTGGGGGACACCCCGATAAACTCATCTTT	CALGELNPSSSTGGHPDKLIF
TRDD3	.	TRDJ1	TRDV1	TGTGCTCTTGGGAGGTGGCCTTCCTATCGGACTGGGGGATACGCTCATTCCTACACCGATAAACTCATCTTT	CALGRWPSYRTGGYAHSYTDKLIF
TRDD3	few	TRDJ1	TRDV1	TGTGCTCTTGGGGAACCCTCCGATTACCCGTACTGGGGGATACAAAGGGAGGACACCGATAAACTCATCTTT	CALGEPSDYPYWGIQREDTDKLIF
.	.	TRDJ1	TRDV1	TGTGCTCTTGGGGAAACCATCTTAATTGACACAATGTACACCGATAAACTCATCTTT	CALGETILIDTMYTDKLIF
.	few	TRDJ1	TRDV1	TGTGCTCTCGAGGACAAGGCCTTCCTAAATAATGGCACTGGGGGAGACCACGATAAACTCATCTTT	CALEDKAFLNNGTGGDHDKLIF
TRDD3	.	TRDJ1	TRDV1	TGTGCTCTTGGGGAACTGTCGGACTGGGGGCCCCCCTACACCGATAAACTCATCTTT	CALGELSDWGPPYTDKLIF
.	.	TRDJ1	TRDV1	TGTGCTCTTGGGGATAATTCCTCTTCAACTGGGAGATTCTACGATAAACTCATCTTT	CALGDNSSSTGRFYDKLIF
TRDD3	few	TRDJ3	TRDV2	TGTGCCTGTGCCCAACCGCGACTACTGGGGGATACCTCCTGGGACACCCGACAGATGTTTTTC	CACAQPRLLGDTSWDTRQMFF
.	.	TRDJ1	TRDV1	TGTGCTCTTGGGGAGCCTAGCCCATCTCCCGTACACGGACTCATCTTT	CALGEPSPSPVHGLIF
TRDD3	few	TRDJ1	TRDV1	TGTGCTCTTGGGGAACTCCTACTGGGGGACCCAAAAGAATTCCGGGGGACCGATAAACTCATCTTT	CALGELLLGDPKEFRGTDKLIF